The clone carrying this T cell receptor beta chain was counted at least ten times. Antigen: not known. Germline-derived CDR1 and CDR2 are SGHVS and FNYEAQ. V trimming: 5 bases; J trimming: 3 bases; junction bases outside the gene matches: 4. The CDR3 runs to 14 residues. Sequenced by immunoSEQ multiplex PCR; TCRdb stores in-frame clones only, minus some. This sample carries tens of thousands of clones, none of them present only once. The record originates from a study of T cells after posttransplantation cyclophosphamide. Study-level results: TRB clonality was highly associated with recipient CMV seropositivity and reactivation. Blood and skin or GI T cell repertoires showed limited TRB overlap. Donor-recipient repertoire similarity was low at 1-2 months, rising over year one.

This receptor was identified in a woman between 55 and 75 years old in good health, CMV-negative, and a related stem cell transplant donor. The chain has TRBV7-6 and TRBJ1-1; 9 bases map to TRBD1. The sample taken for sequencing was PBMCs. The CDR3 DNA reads TGTGCCAGCAGCCTCCGACAGGGGGACACTGAAGCTTTCTTT. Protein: CASSLRQGDTEAFF.